The rows below give T cell receptor beta chains drawn from one sample of a study of T cells in Graves' hyperthyroidism and ophthalmopathy. Using its own MiXCR run on the multiplex PCR reads, TCRdb lists one record per CDR3 protein. The data show almost 600,000 distinct CDR3 sequences, approximately 13% seen once. The material sequenced was blood. These receptors originate from a woman in her 30s with Graves' hyperthyroidism that later progressed to Graves' ophthalmopathy. Each CDR3 is given with its conserved first and last residue. Fields, in order: V gene, J gene, D gene, clone size, CDR3 protein, CDR3 DNA. D genes are given only for firm matches. Clone size, where shown, is once, few, many, or a class for clones that have expanded.

V gene: TRBV19
J gene: TRBJ1-1
D gene: NA
clone size: many
CDR3 protein: CASSAYRAEAFF
CDR3 DNA: TGTGCCAGTAGTGCGTACAGGGCTGAAGCTTTCTTT

V gene: TRBV25-1
J gene: TRBJ1-4
D gene: NA
clone size: NA
CDR3 protein: CASSESVDEKLFF
CDR3 DNA: TGTGCCAGCAGTGAATCGGTAGATGAAAAACTGTTTTTT

V gene: TRBV7-8
J gene: TRBJ2-3
D gene: TRBD2
clone size: many
CDR3 protein: CASTLGATSDPPDTQYF
CDR3 DNA: TGTGCCAGCACCCTCGGGGCAACTAGCGACCCCCCCGATACGCAGTATTTT

V gene: TRBV12-3/TRBV12-4
J gene: TRBJ2-3
D gene: TRBD1
clone size: NA
CDR3 protein: CASSFDRGRFKNTQYF
CDR3 DNA: TGTGCCAGCAGTTTTGACAGGGGGCGGTTCAAAAATACGCAGTATTTT

V gene: TRBV6-1
J gene: TRBJ2-1
D gene: NA
clone size: few
CDR3 protein: CASKGRYNEQFF
CDR3 DNA: TGTGCCAGCAAGGGCCGCTACAATGAGCAGTTCTTC

V gene: TRBV3-1
J gene: TRBJ1-5
D gene: TRBD1
clone size: many
CDR3 protein: CASSHRQGYQPQHF
CDR3 DNA: TGTGCCAGCAGCCACCGACAGGGCTATCAGCCCCAGCATTTT

V gene: TRBV9
J gene: TRBJ2-1
D gene: NA
clone size: NA
CDR3 protein: CASSSDGHNEQFF
CDR3 DNA: TGTGCCAGCTCGTCAGACGGTCACAATGAGCAGTTCTTC

V gene: TRBV28
J gene: TRBJ2-7
D gene: NA
clone size: many
CDR3 protein: CASQPGTLSYEQYF
CDR3 DNA: TGTGCCAGTCAGCCCGGGACTCTCTCCTACGAGCAGTACTTC

V gene: TRBV12-3/TRBV12-4
J gene: TRBJ2-3
D gene: NA
clone size: many
CDR3 protein: CASSPPGAEHTDTQYF
CDR3 DNA: TGTGCCAGCAGCCCCCCCGGAGCAGAACACACAGATACGCAGTATTTT

V gene: TRBV30
J gene: TRBJ2-7
D gene: TRBD1
clone size: many
CDR3 protein: CAWKPRDSPYEQYF
CDR3 DNA: TGTGCCTGGAAACCCCGGGACAGTCCCTACGAGCAGTACTTC

V gene: TRBV24-1
J gene: TRBJ1-5
D gene: NA
clone size: NA
CDR3 protein: CATSKGNHPQHF
CDR3 DNA: TGTGCCACCAGTAAGGGAAATCATCCCCAGCATTTT

V gene: TRBV5-1
J gene: TRBJ1-2
D gene: NA
clone size: many
CDR3 protein: CASSLEQESYGYTF
CDR3 DNA: TGCGCCAGCAGCTTGGAACAGGAGAGCTATGGCTACACCTTC

V gene: TRBV12-3/TRBV12-4
J gene: TRBJ1-1
D gene: NA
clone size: many
CDR3 protein: CASSSPGVAEAFF
CDR3 DNA: TGTGCCAGCAGTTCCCCAGGGGTCGCTGAAGCTTTCTTT

V gene: TRBV3-1
J gene: TRBJ1-5
D gene: NA
clone size: NA
CDR3 protein: CASSQDYGQAQHF
CDR3 DNA: TGTGCCAGCAGCCAAGATTATGGGCAGGCCCAGCATTTT

V gene: TRBV27
J gene: TRBJ1-2
D gene: NA
clone size: many
CDR3 protein: CASSRDETNYGYTF
CDR3 DNA: TGTGCCAGCAGTCGGGACGAAACTAACTATGGCTACACCTTC

V gene: TRBV6-1
J gene: TRBJ1-4
D gene: TRBD1
clone size: few
CDR3 protein: CASSLDRGYEKLFF
CDR3 DNA: TGTGCCAGCAGTCTGGACAGGGGATATGAAAAACTGTTTTTT

V gene: TRBV27
J gene: TRBJ1-1
D gene: NA
clone size: many
CDR3 protein: CASSSRVSTEAFF
CDR3 DNA: TGTGCCAGCAGTAGTAGGGTAAGCACTGAAGCTTTCTTT

V gene: TRBV14
J gene: TRBJ1-3
D gene: NA
clone size: few
CDR3 protein: CASRGSLSGNTIYF
CDR3 DNA: TGTGCCAGCCGAGGATCCCTCTCTGGAAACACCATATATTTT

V gene: TRBV24-1
J gene: TRBJ2-1
D gene: NA
clone size: many
CDR3 protein: CATSDFERGNYNEQFF
CDR3 DNA: TGTGCCACCAGTGATTTCGAAAGGGGCAACTACAATGAGCAGTTCTTC

V gene: TRBV20-1
J gene: TRBJ2-6
D gene: NA
clone size: many
CDR3 protein: CSASQGPSGANVLTF
CDR3 DNA: TGCAGTGCTAGCCAGGGTCCCTCTGGGGCCAACGTCCTGACTTTC

V gene: TRBV6-5
J gene: TRBJ1-4
D gene: NA
clone size: many
CDR3 protein: CASSYSLGVEKLFF
CDR3 DNA: TGTGCCAGCAGTTACTCGTTGGGGGTTGAAAAACTGTTTTTT

V gene: TRBV4-1
J gene: TRBJ2-3
D gene: NA
clone size: NA
CDR3 protein: CASGREGLGSTDTQYF
CDR3 DNA: TGCGCCAGCGGCCGAGAGGGACTCGGAAGCACAGATACGCAGTATTTT

V gene: TRBV11-2
J gene: TRBJ2-7
D gene: TRBD2
clone size: few
CDR3 protein: CASSLVSTGGRGSYEQYF
CDR3 DNA: TGTGCCAGCAGCTTAGTTTCTACGGGCGGGAGGGGCTCCTACGAGCAGTACTTC

V gene: TRBV7-3
J gene: TRBJ2-3
D gene: TRBD2
clone size: many
CDR3 protein: CASSLTREKTDTQYF
CDR3 DNA: TGTGCCAGCAGCTTAACGCGGGAGAAGACAGATACGCAGTATTTT

V gene: TRBV5-5
J gene: TRBJ2-5
D gene: TRBD1
clone size: many
CDR3 protein: CASSVPGQTETQYF
CDR3 DNA: TGTGCCAGCAGCGTTCCGGGACAGACGGAGACCCAGTACTTC

V gene: TRBV18
J gene: TRBJ2-6
D gene: NA
clone size: few
CDR3 protein: CASSPSRAGANVLTF
CDR3 DNA: TGTGCCAGCTCACCTTCCAGGGCTGGGGCCAACGTCCTGACTTTC

V gene: TRBV27
J gene: TRBJ2-5
D gene: TRBD1
clone size: many
CDR3 protein: CASSLDRAQTQYF
CDR3 DNA: TGTGCCAGCAGTTTAGACAGGGCCCAGACCCAGTACTTC

V gene: TRBV28
J gene: TRBJ2-1
D gene: NA
clone size: many
CDR3 protein: CASSIIKGREQFF
CDR3 DNA: TGTGCCAGCAGTATTATTAAGGGGCGTGAGCAGTTCTTC

V gene: TRBV15
J gene: TRBJ2-1
D gene: TRBD1
clone size: many
CDR3 protein: CATSIRRDSLYNEQFF
CDR3 DNA: TGTGCCACCAGCATCCGACGGGACAGCCTTTACAATGAGCAGTTCTTC

V gene: TRBV29-1
J gene: TRBJ2-1
D gene: NA
clone size: many
CDR3 protein: CSVEIGGLSYPISYNEQFF
CDR3 DNA: TGCAGCGTTGAAATAGGTGGACTATCCTACCCTATCTCCTACAATGAGCAGTTCTTC

V gene: TRBV11-2
J gene: TRBJ2-3
D gene: TRBD2
clone size: many
CDR3 protein: CASSFRGEGPDTQYF
CDR3 DNA: TGTGCCAGCAGCTTTCGGGGGGAGGGACCAGATACGCAGTATTTT

V gene: TRBV10-3
J gene: TRBJ1-2
D gene: NA
clone size: many
CDR3 protein: CAIRDYGYTF
CDR3 DNA: TGTGCCATCAGGGACTATGGCTACACCTTC

V gene: TRBV6-6
J gene: TRBJ2-2
D gene: TRBD1
clone size: few
CDR3 protein: CASSYSTRTGGESGELFF
CDR3 DNA: TGTGCCAGCAGTTACTCGACCAGGACAGGGGGCGAGTCCGGGGAGCTGTTTTTT

V gene: TRBV7-2
J gene: TRBJ1-4
D gene: NA
clone size: NA
CDR3 protein: CASSLAGTAGSEKLFF
CDR3 DNA: TGTGCCAGCAGTTTGGCCGGGACGGCGGGGTCGGAAAAACTGTTTTTT

V gene: TRBV18
J gene: TRBJ1-6
D gene: NA
clone size: NA
CDR3 protein: CASSQAGSYNSPLHF
CDR3 DNA: TGTGCCAGCTCACAAGCGGGGTCCTATAATTCACCCCTCCACTTT

V gene: TRBV27
J gene: TRBJ2-1
D gene: TRBD2
clone size: many
CDR3 protein: CASIPGTSNEQFF
CDR3 DNA: TGTGCCAGCATCCCCGGGACTAGCAATGAGCAGTTCTTC

V gene: TRBV13
J gene: TRBJ2-7
D gene: NA
clone size: many
CDR3 protein: CASSSRLARAAYEQYF
CDR3 DNA: TGTGCCAGCAGCTCCCGCTTGGCGCGTGCGGCCTACGAGCAGTACTTC